Following are 27 T cell receptor beta chains from one sample sequenced in a study of blood T cell repertoires in COVID-19. The table came from immunoSEQ multiplex PCR; TCRdb's copy has only in-frame clones and leaves some out. The data hold approximately 250,000 clones, with roughly 84% observed a single time. What was sequenced was peripheral blood. Receptor source: a woman in her forties or fifties with acute or convalescent COVID-19.

This clone was seen just once. This chain links TRBV2 with TRBJ1-1, with D tentatively TRBD1 (5 bases). Germline lookup yields CDR1 SNHLY and CDR2 FYNNEI. The CDR3 consists of 14 residues. The ends were cut back, 6 bases at V and 1 base at J, with 12 bases in the middle. Here the CDR3 reads CASRKGAANTEAFF. The CDR3 bases are TGTGCCAGCAGGAAAGGGGCAGCGAACACTGAAGCTTTCTTT.

This chain connects TRBV29-1 to TRBJ1-2; weak D call: TRBD1 (5 bases). Germline-derived CDR1 and CDR2 are SQVTM and ANQGSEA. The CDR3 is 13 residues long. V was clipped by 8 bases and J by 8 bases, with 21 bases between them. CDR3: CSTDGLGPGGYTF. In DNA, the CDR3 is TGCAGCACTGACGGTCTGGGGCCAGGCGGCTACACCTTC.

This rearrangement joins TRBV7-2 to TRBJ1-2; tentatively, D is TRBD1 (5 bases). Trimming stripped 7 bases from V and 6 bases from J, with 12 bases between. This CDR3 contains 12 residues. Germline V gene sequence: CDR1 SGHTA, CDR2 FQGNSA. CDR3 protein: CASTNPGDGYTF. The CDR3 nucleotides read TGTGCCAGCACCAACCCGGGGGATGGCTACACCTTC.

The chain joins TRBV5-1 to TRBJ1-1; D unresolved. Trimming stripped 2 bases from V and 0 bases from J, with 17 bases between. The germline gives CDR1 SGHRS, CDR2 YFSETQ. The length of the CDR3 is 17 residues. CDR3 sequence: CASSFPSTGSMNTEAFF. The DNA of the CDR3 is TGCGCCAGCAGCTTTCCTAGCACGGGTAGCATGAACACTGAAGCTTTCTTT.

This sequence joins TRBV7-2 and TRBJ2-5, with a weak D call TRBD2 (5 bases). Deletions cut 1 base from V and 5 bases from J, with 8 bases between. The CDR3 extends over 13 amino acids. The germline gives CDR1 SGHTA, CDR2 FQGNSA. The CDR3 region has the DNA TGTGCCAGCAGCTTAGGGCAGCGGGAGACCCAGTACTTC. Residues: CASSLGQRETQYF. The entire variable domain, with the rest obtained from reference TRBV7-2 and TRBJ2-5, is as follows: GAGVSQSPSNKVTEKGKDVELRCDPISGHTALYWYRQSLGQGLEFLIYFQGNSAPDKSGLPSDRFSAERTGGSVSTLTIQRTQQEDSAVYLCASSLGQRETQYFGPGTRLLVL.

To note about this clone: A read error may produce the germline difference seen at one junction end. This chain joins TRBV2 and TRBJ2-3; D may be TRBD2 (7 bases). This CDR3 contains 14 residues. Germline CDR1 and CDR2: SNHLY and FYNNEI. The CDR3, as DNA: TGTGCCAGCAGGGAAGGTGGGGGGGCTAATACGCAGTATTTT. It encodes CASREGGGANTQYF. Drawing the rest from reference TRBV2 and TRBJ2-3, the complete variable domain is EPEVTQTPSHQVTQMGQEVILRCVPISNHLYFYWYRQILGQKVEFLVSFYNNEISEKSEIFDDQFSVERPDGSNFTLKIRSTKLEDSAMYFCASREGGGANTQYFGPGTRLTVL.

This chain joins TRBV5-1 and TRBJ2-2; no reliable D call. Trimming removed 4 bases from V and 3 bases from J, with 10 bases in between. The CDR3 is 14 amino acids. Looked up from germline, CDR1 is SGHRS and CDR2 is YFSETQ. CDR3 sequence: CASSLRLDTGELFF. The CDR3 DNA sequence: TGCGCCAGCAGCCTGCGGTTGGACACCGGGGAGCTGTTTTTT.

The gene calls are TRBV20-1 and TRBJ1-1; possible D gene TRBD1, 5 bases. The V end lost 7 bases, the J end lost 2 bases, and 8 bases lay between the germline ends. Germline lookup yields CDR1 DFQATT and CDR2 SNEGSKA (reference sequence). The CDR3 consists of 11 residues. The CDR3 DNA reads as TGCAGTGTCCAGGGTAACACTGAAGCTTTCTTT. It is translated as CSVQGNTEAFF.

This clone was observed a few times. V is TRBV28 and J is TRBJ2-7, with 10 bases that match TRBD2. J gave up 9 bases and V 4 bases, and 12 bases lay outside the gene matches. CDR1 and CDR2 from the germline V gene are MDHEN and SYDVKM. CDR3 length: 15 amino acids. The CDR3: CASSSASGSYPSQYF. CDR3 coding DNA: TGTGCCAGCAGTTCCGCTAGCGGGAGTTACCCTTCGCAGTACTTC.

The chain uses TRBV5-6 and TRBJ2-1, with D hard to call. Deletions cut 0 bases from V and 6 bases from J, with 7 bases between. The CDR3 runs 13 residues. The germline V gene has CDR1 SGHDT and CDR2 YYEEEE. CDR3 nucleotides: TGTGCCAGCAGCTTGGTAGTAGCCAATGAGCAGTTCTTC. Amino acids: CASSLVVANEQFF.

The V and J genes are TRBV7-9 and TRBJ2-7; 9 bases match TRBD1. Germline loops: CDR1 SEHNR, CDR2 FQNEAQ (reference sequence). The V gene end was trimmed by 5 bases and the J gene end by 5 bases; junction bases not matched to a gene: 13. The CDR3 is 16 amino acids. CDR3 sequence (DNA): TGTGCCAGCAGCACGCAACCCGGGACAGGGTACAACGAGCAGTACTTC. It is translated as CASSTQPGTGYNEQYF.

The V call is TRBV18, the J call TRBJ2-1; 9 positions match TRBD2. V was pared by 4 bases and J by 0 bases, with 4 bases of the junction left unmatched. Per germline, CDR1 KGHSH and CDR2 LQKENI. The length of the CDR3 is 16 residues. CDR3 sequence (DNA): TGTGCCAGCTCACAACTAGCGGGTAACTCCTACAATGAGCAGTTCTTC. Its translation: CASSQLAGNSYNEQFF.

V and J are TRBV28 and TRBJ2-7; 8 bases fit TRBD1. Germline CDR1 MDHEN, CDR2 SYDVKM. V lost 5 bases and J lost 5; bases outside the gene matches: 5. This CDR3 spans 13 amino acids. CDR3 loop: CASSPGQGHEQYF. For the CDR3, the DNA is TGTGCCAGCAGTCCCGGACAGGGCCACGAGCAGTACTTC.

The chain links TRBV7-2 to TRBJ1-1; D uncertain. The CDR3 is 15 residues long. Germline assignment: CDR1 SGHTA and CDR2 FQGNSA. V lost 2 bases, J lost 7 bases, and 17 bases lay in between. DNA for the CDR3: TGTGCCAGCAGCTTACGTTTCGGGGAATCCGTTGAAGCTTTCTTT. Translating gives CASSLRFGESVEAFF. The full variable domain, its missing parts supplied by reference TRBV7-2 and TRBJ1-1, is GAGVSQSPSNKVTEKGKDVELRCDPISGHTALYWYRQSLGQGLEFLIYFQGNSAPDKSGLPSDRFSAERTGGSVSTLTIQRTQQEDSAVYLCASSLRFGESVEAFFGQGTRLTVV.

This clone was detected once. V is TRBV6-1 and J is TRBJ1-6, with 8 bases identical to TRBD1. Looked up from germline, CDR1 is MNHNS and CDR2 is SASEGT. The V gene end was trimmed by 1 base and the J gene end by 14 bases; junction bases not matched to a gene: 13. The CDR3 is 16 amino acids. This CDR3 is CASSEGRGLGVSALHF. The CDR3, as DNA: TGTGCCAGCAGTGAAGGCAGGGGGCTCGGGGTCTCCGCCCTCCACTTT.

The genes are TRBV4-1 and TRBJ2-7; 9 bases agree with TRBD2. The ends lost 4 bases at V and 3 bases at J; junction bases unmatched: 7. This CDR3 spans 15 amino acids. Germline V gives CDR1 MGHRA, CDR2 YSYEKL. CDR3 nucleotides: TGCGCCAGCAGCCCAGGACTAGCGTCCCACTACGAGCAGTACTTC. It specifies CASSPGLASHYEQYF.

V usage is TRBV27 and J usage is TRBJ2-7; 13 nucleotides match TRBD2. The CDR3 length is 14 residues. Germline V CDR1 and CDR2: MNHEY, SMNVEV (reference sequence). The ends lost 5 bases at V and 6 bases at J; junction bases unmatched: 4. CDR3 sequence reads: CASSAGLAGFEQYF. CDR3 DNA: TGTGCCAGCAGTGCGGGACTAGCGGGGTTCGAGCAGTACTTC.

The chain couples TRBV4-1 to TRBJ1-1; 7 positions agree with TRBD1. There are 16 residues in the CDR3. Unmatched junction bases numbered 8, after V lost 4 bases and J lost 0 bases. Germline CDR1 and CDR2: MGHRA and YSYEKL. Written as DNA, the CDR3 is TGCGCCAGCAGCCGCATGCAGGGGGAAATGAACACTGAAGCTTTCTTT. Amino acids: CASSRMQGEMNTEAFF.

The chain recombines TRBV19 with TRBJ1-1; weak D call: TRBD1 (5 bases). The V gene lost 4 bases and the J gene lost 4 bases, with 10 bases spanning the gap. Germline V gene lookup returns CDR1 LNHDA and CDR2 SQIVND (reference sequence). The CDR3 has 13 residues. The CDR3 loop is CASSTAGFTEAFF. The DNA for the CDR3 is TGTGCCAGTAGTACCGCAGGGTTCACTGAAGCTTTCTTT.

The chain uses TRBV28 and TRBJ1-5; perhaps TRBD1 as D (6 bases). CDR3 length: 14 residues. CDR1 is MDHEN, CDR2 SYDVKM, per germline. Trimming took off 4 bases at V and 3 bases at J, with 10 bases between the two ends. Written as DNA, the CDR3 is TGTGCCAGCAGTTCAGGACAGCACAATCAGCCCCAGCATTTT. Translation: CASSSGQHNQPQHF.

J is TRBJ2-5 and V is TRBV3-1 (or the pseudogene TRBV3-2); TRBD2 matches 7 bases. The ends lost 1 base at V and 7 bases at J; junction bases unmatched: 15. CDR3 length: 17 amino acids. The germline CDR1 and CDR2 sequences are LGHDT and YNNKEL (reference sequence). The DNA for the CDR3 is TGTGCCAGCAGCCAAGGGGGGTCGAGCGGGGCGCGGGGGACCCAGTACTTC. Its translation is CASSQGGSSGARGTQYF.

This clone occurred once. CDR3 DNA: TGTGCCAGCAGTTTATGGGACAGGGTGAACACTGAAGCTTTCTTT. It encodes CASSLWDRVNTEAFF. The J gene is TRBJ1-1, the V gene TRBV28, with 8 bases that match TRBD1. The trim removed 0 bases at V and 0 bases at J, leaving 0 bases unmatched. This CDR3 comprises 15 residues. CDR1 and CDR2 from the germline V gene are MDHEN and SYDVKM.

The sample holds a few counts of this clone. The chain is built from TRBV19 and TRBJ1-2; D may be TRBD1 (5 bases). V was trimmed by 5 bases and J by 3 bases, leaving 7 bases between them. The CDR3 spans 12 residues. Germline CDR1 and CDR2: LNHDA and SQIVND (reference sequence). CDR3 amino acids: CASSFRDYGYTF. In DNA form, the CDR3 reads TGTGCCAGTAGTTTCAGGGACTATGGCTACACCTTC.

The gene calls are TRBV6-5 and TRBJ2-2; 9 nucleotides match TRBD1. With V trimmed by 4 bases and J by 5 bases, 8 bases remained unmatched. Per germline, CDR1 MNHEY and CDR2 SVGAGI. The CDR3 consists of 16 residues. CDR3 amino acids: CASSSSGQGRTGELFF. The CDR3 DNA follows: TGTGCCAGCAGTTCATCTGGACAGGGGCGAACCGGGGAGCTGTTTTTT.

The chain is built from TRBV28 and TRBJ2-1; D is perhaps TRBD1 (6 bases). From germline, CDR1 is MDHEN and CDR2 SYDVKM. The CDR3 contains 16 residues. The germline V and J ends were trimmed by 7 bases and 6 bases, with 22 bases remaining between them. The CDR3 DNA reads TGTGCCAGCAAAAAATCCCGGGACACCCTGAGCAATGAGCAGTTCTTC. The encoded protein is CASKKSRDTLSNEQFF.

The chain joins TRBV24-1 to TRBJ2-2; no clear D. Trimming left V 6 bases short and J 0 bases short, with 7 bases between. There are 14 residues in the CDR3. The germline V gene has CDR1 KGHDR and CDR2 SFDVKD. The CDR3: CATSQDSNTGELFF. The CDR3 DNA is TGTGCCACCAGTCAGGATTCGAACACCGGGGAGCTGTTTTTT.

The V and J genes are TRBV30 and TRBJ2-2; D might be TRBD1 (6 bases). V was clipped by 0 bases and J by 9 bases, with 11 bases between them. There are 13 residues in the CDR3. From germline, CDR1 is GTSNPN and CDR2 SVGIG (reference sequence). The CDR3 DNA reads TGTGCCTGGAGTGTGGGACACGGGAGGGAGCTGTTTTTT. Its translation is CAWSVGHGRELFF. The full variable domain, in which reference TRBV30 and TRBJ2-2 provide the parts outside the CDR3, is SQTIHQWPATLVQPVGSPLSLECTVEGTSNPNLYWYRQAAGRGLQLLFYSVGIGQISSEVPQNLSASRPQDRQFILSSKKLLLSDSGFYLCAWSVGHGRELFFGEGSRLTVL.